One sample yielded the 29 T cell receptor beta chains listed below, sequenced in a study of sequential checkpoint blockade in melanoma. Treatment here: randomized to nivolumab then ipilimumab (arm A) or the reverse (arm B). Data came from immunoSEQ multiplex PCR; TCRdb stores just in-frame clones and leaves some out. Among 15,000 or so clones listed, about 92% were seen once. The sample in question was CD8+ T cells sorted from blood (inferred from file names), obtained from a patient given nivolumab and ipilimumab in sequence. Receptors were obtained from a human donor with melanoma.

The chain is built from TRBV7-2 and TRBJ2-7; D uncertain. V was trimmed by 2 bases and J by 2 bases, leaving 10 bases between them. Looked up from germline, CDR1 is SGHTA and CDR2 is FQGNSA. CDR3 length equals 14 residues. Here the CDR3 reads CASSLFIGAYEQYF. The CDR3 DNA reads TGTGCCAGCAGCTTATTTATCGGTGCCTACGAGCAGTACTTC.

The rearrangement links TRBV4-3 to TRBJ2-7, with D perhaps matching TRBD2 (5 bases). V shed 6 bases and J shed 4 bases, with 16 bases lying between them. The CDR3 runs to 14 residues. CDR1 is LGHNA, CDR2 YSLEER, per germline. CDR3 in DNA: TGCGCCAGCAGTCCCGGACTCCCTGGGTACGAGCAGTACTTC. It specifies CASSPGLPGYEQYF.

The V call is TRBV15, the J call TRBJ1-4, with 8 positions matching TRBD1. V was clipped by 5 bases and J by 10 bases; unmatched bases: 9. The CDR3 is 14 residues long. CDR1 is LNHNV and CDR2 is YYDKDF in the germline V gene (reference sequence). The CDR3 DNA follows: TGTGCCACCAGCGAGGACAGGGCGAATTCAAAACTGTTTTTT. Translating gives CATSEDRANSKLFF.

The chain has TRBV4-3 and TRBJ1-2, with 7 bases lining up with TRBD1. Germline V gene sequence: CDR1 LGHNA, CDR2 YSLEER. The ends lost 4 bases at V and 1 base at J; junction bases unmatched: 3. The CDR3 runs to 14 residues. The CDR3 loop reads CASSPDRVNYGYTF. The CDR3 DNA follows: TGCGCCAGCAGCCCTGACAGGGTTAACTATGGCTACACCTTC.

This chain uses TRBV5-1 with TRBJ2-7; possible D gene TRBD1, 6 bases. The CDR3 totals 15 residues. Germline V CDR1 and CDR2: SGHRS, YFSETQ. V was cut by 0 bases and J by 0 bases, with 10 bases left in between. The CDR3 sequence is CASSLGGPSSYEQYV. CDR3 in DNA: TGCGCCAGCAGCTTGGGGGGGCCGAGCTCCTACGAGCAGTACGTC.

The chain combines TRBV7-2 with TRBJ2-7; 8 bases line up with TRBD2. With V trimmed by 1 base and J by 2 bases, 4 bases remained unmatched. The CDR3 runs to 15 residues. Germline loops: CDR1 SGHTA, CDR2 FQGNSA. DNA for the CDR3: TGTGCCAGCAGCTTAGTTGGTAGCGGGACCTACGAGCAGTACTTC. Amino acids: CASSLVGSGTYEQYF. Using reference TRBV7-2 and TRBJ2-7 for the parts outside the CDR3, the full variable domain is GAGVSQSPSNKVTEKGKDVELRCDPISGHTALYWYRQSLGQGLEFLIYFQGNSAPDKSGLPSDRFSAERTGGSVSTLTIQRTQQEDSAVYLCASSLVGSGTYEQYFGPGTRLTVT.

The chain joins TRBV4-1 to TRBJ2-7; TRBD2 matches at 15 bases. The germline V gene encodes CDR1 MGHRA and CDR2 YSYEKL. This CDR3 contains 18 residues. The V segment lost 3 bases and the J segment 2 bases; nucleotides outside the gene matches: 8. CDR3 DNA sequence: TGCGCCAGCAGCCAGGCCGGGACTAGCGGGAGGACAACCTACGAGCAGTACTTC. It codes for CASSQAGTSGRTTYEQYF.

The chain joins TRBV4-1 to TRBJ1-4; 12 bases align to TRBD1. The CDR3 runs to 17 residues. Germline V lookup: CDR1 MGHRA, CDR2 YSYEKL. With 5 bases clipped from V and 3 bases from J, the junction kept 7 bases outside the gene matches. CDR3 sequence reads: CASSLPGQGAANEKLFF. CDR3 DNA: TGCGCCAGCAGCTTACCGGGACAGGGGGCGGCTAATGAAAAACTGTTTTTT.

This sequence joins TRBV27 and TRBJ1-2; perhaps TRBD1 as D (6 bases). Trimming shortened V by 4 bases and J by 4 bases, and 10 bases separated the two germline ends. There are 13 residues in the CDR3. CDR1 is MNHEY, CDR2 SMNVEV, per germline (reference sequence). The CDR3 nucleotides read TGTGCCAGCAGTTGGGGAGGGGGCTATGGCTACACCTTC. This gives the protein CASSWGGGYGYTF.

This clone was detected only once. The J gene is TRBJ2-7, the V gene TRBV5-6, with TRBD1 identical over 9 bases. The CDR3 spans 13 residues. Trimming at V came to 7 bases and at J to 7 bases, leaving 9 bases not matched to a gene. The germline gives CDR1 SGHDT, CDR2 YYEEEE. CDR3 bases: TGTGCCAGCGGACAGGGGCTTCGGGAGGAGCAGTACTTC. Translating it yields CASGQGLREEQYF.

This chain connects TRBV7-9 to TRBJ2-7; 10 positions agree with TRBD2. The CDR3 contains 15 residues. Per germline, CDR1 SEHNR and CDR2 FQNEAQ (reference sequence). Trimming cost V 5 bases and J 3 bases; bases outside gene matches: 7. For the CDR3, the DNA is TGTGCCAGCAGCCCTGGACTAGCGGAGGGCTACGAGCAGTACTTC. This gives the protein CASSPGLAEGYEQYF.

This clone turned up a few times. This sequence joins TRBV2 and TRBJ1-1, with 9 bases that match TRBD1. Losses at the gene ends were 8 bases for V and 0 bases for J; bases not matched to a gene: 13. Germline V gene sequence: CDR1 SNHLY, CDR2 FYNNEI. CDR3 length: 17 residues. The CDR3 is CASGGKQGATVNTEAFF. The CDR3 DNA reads TGTGCCAGCGGAGGGAAACAGGGGGCAACCGTGAACACTGAAGCTTTCTTT.

In nucleotides, the CDR3 is TGTGCCAGCAGCTTAGGTAGCGGGATAACCTACGAGCAGTACTTC. It encodes CASSLGSGITYEQYF. The chain employs TRBV7-2 and TRBJ2-7; 8 positions agree with TRBD2. The CDR3 loop spans 15 amino acids. Germline V gene sequence: CDR1 SGHTA, CDR2 FQGNSA. After removal of 1 base from V and 2 bases from J, the junction contained 4 bases not matched to a gene.

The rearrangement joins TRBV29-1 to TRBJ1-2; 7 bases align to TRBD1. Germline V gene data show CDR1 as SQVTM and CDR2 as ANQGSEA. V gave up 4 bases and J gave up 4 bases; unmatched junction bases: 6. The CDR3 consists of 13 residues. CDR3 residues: CSVGPGTAYGYTF. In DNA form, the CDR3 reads TGCAGCGTTGGCCCCGGGACAGCCTATGGCTACACCTTC. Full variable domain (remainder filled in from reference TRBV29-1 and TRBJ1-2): SAVISQKPSRDICQRGTSLTIQCQVDSQVTMMFWYRQQPGQSLTLIATANQGSEATYESGFVIDKFPISRPNLTFSTLTVSNMSPEDSSIYLCSVGPGTAYGYTFGSGTRLTVV.

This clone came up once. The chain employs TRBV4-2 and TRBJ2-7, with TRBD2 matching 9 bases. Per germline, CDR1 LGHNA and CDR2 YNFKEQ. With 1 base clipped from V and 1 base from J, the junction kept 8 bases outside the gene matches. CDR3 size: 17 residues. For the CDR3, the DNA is TGTGCCAGCAGCCAAGTAACTAGCGGGCGCCTTTCCTACGAGCAGTACTTC. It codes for CASSQVTSGRLSYEQYF.

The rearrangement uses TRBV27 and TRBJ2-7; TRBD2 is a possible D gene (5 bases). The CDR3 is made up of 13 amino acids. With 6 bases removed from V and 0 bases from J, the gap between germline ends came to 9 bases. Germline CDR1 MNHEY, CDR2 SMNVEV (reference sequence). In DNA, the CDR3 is TGTGCCAGCAGGAGGGCGGGCTCCTACGAGCAGTACGTC. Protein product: CASRRAGSYEQYV.

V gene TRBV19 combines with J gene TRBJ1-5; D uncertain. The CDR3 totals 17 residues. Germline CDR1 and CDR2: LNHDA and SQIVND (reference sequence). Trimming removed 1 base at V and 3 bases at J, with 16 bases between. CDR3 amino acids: CASSIGFEGDVNQPQHF. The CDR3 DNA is TGTGCCAGTAGTATAGGGTTCGAGGGAGATGTCAATCAGCCCCAGCATTTT.

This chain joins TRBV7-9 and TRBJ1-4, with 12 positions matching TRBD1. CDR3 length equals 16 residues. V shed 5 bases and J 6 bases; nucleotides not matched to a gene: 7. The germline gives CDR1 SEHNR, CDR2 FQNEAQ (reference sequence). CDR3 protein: CASSMGQGARDEKLFF. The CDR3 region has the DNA TGTGCCAGCAGCATGGGACAGGGGGCCCGGGATGAAAAACTGTTTTTT.

The CDR3 loop is CASSLGQGALNTEAFF. The CDR3 nucleotides are TGTGCCAGCAGCTTAGGGCAGGGGGCCCTGAACACTGAAGCTTTCTTT. V gene TRBV7-9 combines with J gene TRBJ1-1, with TRBD1 matching over 8 bases. Germline-derived CDR1 and CDR2 are SEHNR and FQNEAQ (reference sequence). The V gene end was trimmed by 1 base and the J gene end by 0 bases; junction bases not matched to a gene: 4. This CDR3 is built from 16 residues.

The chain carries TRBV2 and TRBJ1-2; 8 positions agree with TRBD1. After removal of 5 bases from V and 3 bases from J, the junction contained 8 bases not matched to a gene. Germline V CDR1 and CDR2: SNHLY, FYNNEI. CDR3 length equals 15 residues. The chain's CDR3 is CASSKGQGWDYGYTF. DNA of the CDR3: TGTGCCAGCAGTAAAGGACAGGGATGGGACTATGGCTACACCTTC. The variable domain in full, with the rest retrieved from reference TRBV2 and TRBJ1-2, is EPEVTQTPSHQVTQMGQEVILRCVPISNHLYFYWYRQILGQKVEFLVSFYNNEISEKSEIFDDQFSVERPDGSNFTLKIRSTKLEDSAMYFCASSKGQGWDYGYTFGSGTRLTVV.

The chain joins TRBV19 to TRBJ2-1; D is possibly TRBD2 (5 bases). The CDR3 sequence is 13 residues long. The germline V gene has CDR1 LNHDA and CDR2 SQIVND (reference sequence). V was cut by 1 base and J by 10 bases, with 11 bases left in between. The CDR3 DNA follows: TGTGCCAGTAGTATAGTACCAGCGGCGGAGCAGTTCTTC. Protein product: CASSIVPAAEQFF.

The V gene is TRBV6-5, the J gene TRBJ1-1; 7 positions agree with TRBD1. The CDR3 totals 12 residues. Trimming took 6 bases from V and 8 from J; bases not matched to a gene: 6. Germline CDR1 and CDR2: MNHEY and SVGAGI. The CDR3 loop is CASSPEGAEAFF. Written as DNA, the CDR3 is TGTGCCAGCAGCCCTGAGGGGGCGGAAGCTTTCTTT.

DNA of the CDR3: TGCGCCAGCAGCTTGGCCCGATTAGGAGGGGACCCTGAAGCTTTCTTT. Translation gives CASSLARLGGDPEAFF. V is TRBV5-1 and J is TRBJ1-1; tentative D call: TRBD1 (5 bases). From germline, CDR1 is SGHRS and CDR2 YFSETQ. V was clipped by 0 bases and J by 6 bases, with 18 bases between them. This CDR3 is 16 amino acids long.

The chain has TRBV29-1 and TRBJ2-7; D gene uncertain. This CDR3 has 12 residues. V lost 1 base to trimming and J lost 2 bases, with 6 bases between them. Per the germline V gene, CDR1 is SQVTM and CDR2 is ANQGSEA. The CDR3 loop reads CSVEVGTYEQYF. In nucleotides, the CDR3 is TGCAGCGTTGAAGTCGGTACCTACGAGCAGTACTTC.

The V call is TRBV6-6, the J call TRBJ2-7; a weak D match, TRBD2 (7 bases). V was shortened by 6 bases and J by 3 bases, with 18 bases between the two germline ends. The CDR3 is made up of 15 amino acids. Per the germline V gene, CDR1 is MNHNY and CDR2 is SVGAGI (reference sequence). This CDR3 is CASSRGAGEGYEQYV. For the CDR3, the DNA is TGTGCCAGCAGCCGCGGGGCAGGGGAGGGCTACGAGCAGTACGTC.

DNA for the CDR3: TGTGCCAGCAGTTTCCTTGGGACTAGCGGGAGTAGCCCCAATGGGGACGAGCAGTACTTC. This translates into CASSFLGTSGSSPNGDEQYF. The V call is TRBV27, the J call TRBJ2-7; 14 bases map to TRBD2. The germline gives CDR1 MNHEY, CDR2 SMNVEV (reference sequence). With 3 bases clipped from V and 5 bases from J, the junction kept 18 bases outside the gene matches. The CDR3 loop spans 20 amino acids.

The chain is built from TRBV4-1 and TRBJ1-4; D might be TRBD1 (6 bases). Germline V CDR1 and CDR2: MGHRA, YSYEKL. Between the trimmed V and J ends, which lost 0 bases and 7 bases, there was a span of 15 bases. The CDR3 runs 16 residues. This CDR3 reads CASSQDRGGGFEKLFF. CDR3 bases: TGCGCCAGCAGCCAAGATCGGGGGGGCGGGTTTGAAAAACTGTTTTTT.

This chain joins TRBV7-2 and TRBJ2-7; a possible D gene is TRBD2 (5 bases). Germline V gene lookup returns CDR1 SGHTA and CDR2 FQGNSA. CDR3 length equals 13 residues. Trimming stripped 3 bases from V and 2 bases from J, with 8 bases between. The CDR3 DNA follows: TGTGCCAGCAGCTTTACGGGGACCTACGAGCAGTACTTC. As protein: CASSFTGTYEQYF. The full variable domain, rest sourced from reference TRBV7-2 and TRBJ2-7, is GAGVSQSPSNKVTEKGKDVELRCDPISGHTALYWYRQSLGQGLEFLIYFQGNSAPDKSGLPSDRFSAERTGGSVSTLTIQRTQQEDSAVYLCASSFTGTYEQYFGPGTRLTVT.

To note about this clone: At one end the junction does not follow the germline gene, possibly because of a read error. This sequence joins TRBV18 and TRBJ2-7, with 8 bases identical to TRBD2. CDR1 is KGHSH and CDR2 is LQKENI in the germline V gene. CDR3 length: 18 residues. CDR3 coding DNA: TGTGCCAGCTCTCCACCTCTCGCCGTACGGGAGGGATACTACGAGCAGTACTTC. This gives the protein CASSPPLAVREGYYEQYF.